This TCR beta chain was found in a study of siplizumab effects on memory and regulatory T cells. CDR3 length: 14 residues. Germline V gene lookup returns CDR1 SEHNR and CDR2 FQNEAQ (reference sequence). Trimming took 4 bases from V and 2 from J, leaving 6 bases between them. This table comes from immunoSEQ multiplex PCR, and its TCRdb copy is limited to in-frame clones, with some not included. The table records about 110,000 clones, 92% of them present only once. The sequenced material came from Tregs sorted from blood. The clonotype comes from a human donor in good health. The rearrangement joins TRBV7-9 to TRBJ2-6; no clear D gene. CDR3 protein: CASSSVAGANVLTF. CDR3 nucleotide sequence: TGTGCCAGCAGCTCGGTTGCTGGGGCCAACGTCCTGACTTTC.